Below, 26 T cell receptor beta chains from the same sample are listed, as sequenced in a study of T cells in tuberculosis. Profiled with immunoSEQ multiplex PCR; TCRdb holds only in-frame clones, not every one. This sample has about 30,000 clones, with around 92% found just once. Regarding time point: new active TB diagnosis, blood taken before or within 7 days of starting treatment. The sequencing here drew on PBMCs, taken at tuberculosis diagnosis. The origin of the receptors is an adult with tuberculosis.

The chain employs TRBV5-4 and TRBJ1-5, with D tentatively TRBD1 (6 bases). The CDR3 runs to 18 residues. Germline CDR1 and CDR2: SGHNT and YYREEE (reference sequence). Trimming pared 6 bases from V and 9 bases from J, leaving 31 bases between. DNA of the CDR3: TGTGCCAGCACCGGAGGAGGCGGACAGCTACTAGAATCAGGGCCCCAGCATTTT. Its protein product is CASTGGGGQLLESGPQHF.

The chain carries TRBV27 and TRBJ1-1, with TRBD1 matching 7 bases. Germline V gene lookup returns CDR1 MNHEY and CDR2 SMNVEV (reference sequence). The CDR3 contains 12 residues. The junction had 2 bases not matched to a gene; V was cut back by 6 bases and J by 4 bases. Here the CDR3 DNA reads TGTGCCAGCAGCCAGGGGGGCACTGAAGCTTTCTTT. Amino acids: CASSQGGTEAFF.

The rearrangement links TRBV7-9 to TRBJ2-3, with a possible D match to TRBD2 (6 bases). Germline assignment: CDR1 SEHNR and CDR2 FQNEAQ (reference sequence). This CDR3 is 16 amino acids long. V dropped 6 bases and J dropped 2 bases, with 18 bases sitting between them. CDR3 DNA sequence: TGTGCCAGCAGTACCCGGAACGGGACTCTCACAGATACGCAGTATTTT. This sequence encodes CASSTRNGTLTDTQYF.

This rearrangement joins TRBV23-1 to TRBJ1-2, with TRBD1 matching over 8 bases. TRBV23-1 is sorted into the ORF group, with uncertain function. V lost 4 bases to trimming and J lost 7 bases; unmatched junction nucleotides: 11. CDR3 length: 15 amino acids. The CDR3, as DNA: TGCGCCAGCAGTCCTTACAGGGGGAACTATCGTGGCTACACCTTC. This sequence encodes CASSPYRGNYRGYTF.

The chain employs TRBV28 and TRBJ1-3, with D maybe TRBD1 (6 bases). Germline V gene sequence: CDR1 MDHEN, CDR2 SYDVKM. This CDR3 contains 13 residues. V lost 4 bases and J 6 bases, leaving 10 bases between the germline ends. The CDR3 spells CASSYRVPNTIYF. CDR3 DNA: TGTGCCAGCAGTTACAGGGTGCCAAACACCATATATTTT. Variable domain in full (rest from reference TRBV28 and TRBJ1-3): DVKVTQSSRYLVKRTGEKVFLECVQDMDHENMFWYRQDPGLGLRLIYFSYDVKMKEKGDIPEGYSVSREKKERFSLILESASTNQTSMYLCASSYRVPNTIYFGEGSWLTVV.

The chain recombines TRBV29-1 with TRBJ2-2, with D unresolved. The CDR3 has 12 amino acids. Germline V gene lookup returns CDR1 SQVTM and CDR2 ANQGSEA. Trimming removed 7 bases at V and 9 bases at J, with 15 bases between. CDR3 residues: CSAWALGRELFF. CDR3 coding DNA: TGCAGCGCTTGGGCGCTGGGTAGGGAGCTGTTTTTT.

CDR3 loop: CASSSPGVRDYGYTF. CDR3 sequence (DNA): TGTGCCAGCAGTTCCCCGGGGGTGCGGGACTATGGCTACACCTTC. The chain couples TRBV6-6 to TRBJ1-2; possible D gene TRBD1, 5 bases. In germline, CDR1 is MNHNY, CDR2 SVGAGI (reference sequence). The CDR3 has 15 residues. V was pared by 4 bases and J by 3 bases, with 15 bases between.

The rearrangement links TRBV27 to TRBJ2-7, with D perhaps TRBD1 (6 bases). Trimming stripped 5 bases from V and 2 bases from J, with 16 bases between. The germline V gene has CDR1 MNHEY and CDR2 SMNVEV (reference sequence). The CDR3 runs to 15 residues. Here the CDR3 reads CASSVQGSLTYEQYF. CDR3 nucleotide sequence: TGTGCCAGCAGTGTCCAGGGGAGTCTAACCTACGAGCAGTACTTC.

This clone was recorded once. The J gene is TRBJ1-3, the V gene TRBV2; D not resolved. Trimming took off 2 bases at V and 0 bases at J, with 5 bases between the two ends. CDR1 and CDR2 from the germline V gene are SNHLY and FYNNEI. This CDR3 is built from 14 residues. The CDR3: CASSERLSGNTIYF. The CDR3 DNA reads TGTGCCAGCAGTGAAAGACTCTCTGGAAACACCATATATTTT.

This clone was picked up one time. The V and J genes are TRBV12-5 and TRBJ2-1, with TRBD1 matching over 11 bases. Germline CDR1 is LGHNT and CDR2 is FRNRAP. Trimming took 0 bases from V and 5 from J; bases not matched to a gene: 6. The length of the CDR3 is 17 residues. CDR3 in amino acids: CASGLVRGTGGDNEQFF. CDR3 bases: TGTGCTAGTGGTTTGGTACGCGGGACAGGGGGTGACAATGAGCAGTTCTTC.

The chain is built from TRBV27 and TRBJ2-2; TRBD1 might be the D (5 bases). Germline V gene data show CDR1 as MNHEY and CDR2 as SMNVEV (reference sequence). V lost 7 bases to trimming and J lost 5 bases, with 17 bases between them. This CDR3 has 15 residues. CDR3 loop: CASNSEGALTGELFF. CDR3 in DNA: TGTGCCAGCAACTCGGAAGGGGCGCTGACCGGGGAGCTGTTTTTT.

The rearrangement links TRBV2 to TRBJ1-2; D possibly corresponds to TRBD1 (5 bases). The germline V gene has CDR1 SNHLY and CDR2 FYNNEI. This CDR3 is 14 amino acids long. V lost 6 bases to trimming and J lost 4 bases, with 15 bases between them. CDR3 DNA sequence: TGTGCCAGCAGCTTCCGGACATTAACCTATGGCTACACCTTC. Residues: CASSFRTLTYGYTF.

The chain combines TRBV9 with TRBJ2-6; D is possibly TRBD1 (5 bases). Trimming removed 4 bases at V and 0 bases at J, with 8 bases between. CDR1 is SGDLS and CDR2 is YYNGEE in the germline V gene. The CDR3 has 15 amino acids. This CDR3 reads CASSIQGSGANVLTF. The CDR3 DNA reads TGTGCCAGCAGCATCCAGGGCTCTGGGGCCAACGTCCTGACTTTC.

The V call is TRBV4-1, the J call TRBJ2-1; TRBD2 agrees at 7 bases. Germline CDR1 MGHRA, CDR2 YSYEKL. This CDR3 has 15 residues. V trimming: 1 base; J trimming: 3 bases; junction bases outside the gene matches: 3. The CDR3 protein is CASSQASGFYNEQFF. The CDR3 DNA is TGCGCCAGCAGCCAAGCTAGCGGCTTCTACAATGAGCAGTTCTTC.

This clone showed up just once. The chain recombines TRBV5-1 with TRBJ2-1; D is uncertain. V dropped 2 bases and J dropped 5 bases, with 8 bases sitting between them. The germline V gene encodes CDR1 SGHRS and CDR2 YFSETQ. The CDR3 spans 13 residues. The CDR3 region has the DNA TGCGCCAGCAGCTTCATTCCGGACAATGAGCAGTTCTTC. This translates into CASSFIPDNEQFF.

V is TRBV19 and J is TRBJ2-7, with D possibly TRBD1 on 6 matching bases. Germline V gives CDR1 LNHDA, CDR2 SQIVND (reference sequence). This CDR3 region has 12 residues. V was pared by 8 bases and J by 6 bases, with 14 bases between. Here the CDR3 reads CASSGTLPEQYF. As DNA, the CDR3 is TGTGCCAGTTCCGGGACACTTCCCGAGCAGTACTTC.

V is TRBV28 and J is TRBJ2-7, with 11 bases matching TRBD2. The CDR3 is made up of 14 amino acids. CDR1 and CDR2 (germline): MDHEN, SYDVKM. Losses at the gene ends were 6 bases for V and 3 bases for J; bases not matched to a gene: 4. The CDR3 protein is CASSTGTSGYEQYF. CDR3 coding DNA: TGTGCCAGCAGCACCGGGACTAGCGGCTACGAGCAGTACTTC. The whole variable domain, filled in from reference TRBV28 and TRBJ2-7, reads DVKVTQSSRYLVKRTGEKVFLECVQDMDHENMFWYRQDPGLGLRLIYFSYDVKMKEKGDIPEGYSVSREKKERFSLILESASTNQTSMYLCASSTGTSGYEQYFGPGTRLTVT.

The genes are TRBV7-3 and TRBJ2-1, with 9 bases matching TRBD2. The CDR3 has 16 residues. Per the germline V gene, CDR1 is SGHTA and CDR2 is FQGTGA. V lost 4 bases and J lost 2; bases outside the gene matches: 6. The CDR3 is CASSSPTSGAYNEQFF. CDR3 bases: TGTGCCAGCAGCTCCCCGACTAGCGGTGCCTACAATGAGCAGTTCTTC.

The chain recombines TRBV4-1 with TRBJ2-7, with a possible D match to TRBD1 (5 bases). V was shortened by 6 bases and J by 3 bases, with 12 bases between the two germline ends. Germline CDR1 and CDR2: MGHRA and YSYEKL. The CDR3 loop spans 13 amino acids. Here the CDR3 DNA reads TGCGCCAGCAGGCCGGCAGACAGCTACGAGCAGTACTTC. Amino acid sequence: CASRPADSYEQYF.

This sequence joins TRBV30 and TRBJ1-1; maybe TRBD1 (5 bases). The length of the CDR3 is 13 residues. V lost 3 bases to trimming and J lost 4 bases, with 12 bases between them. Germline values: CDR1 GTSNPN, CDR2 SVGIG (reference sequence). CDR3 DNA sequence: TGTGCCTGGAGAAGGGGATCGAGCACTGAAGCTTTCTTT. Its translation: CAWRRGSSTEAFF.

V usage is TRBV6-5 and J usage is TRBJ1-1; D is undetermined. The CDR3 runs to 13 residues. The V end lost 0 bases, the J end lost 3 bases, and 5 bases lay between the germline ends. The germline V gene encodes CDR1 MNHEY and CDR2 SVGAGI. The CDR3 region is CASSYSQDTEAFF. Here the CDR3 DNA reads TGTGCCAGCAGTTACTCGCAGGACACTGAAGCTTTCTTT.

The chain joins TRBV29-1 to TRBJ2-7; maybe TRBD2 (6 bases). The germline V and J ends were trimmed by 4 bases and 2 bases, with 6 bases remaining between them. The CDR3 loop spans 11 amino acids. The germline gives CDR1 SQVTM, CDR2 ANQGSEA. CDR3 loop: CSVGGTYEQYF. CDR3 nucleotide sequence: TGCAGCGTTGGCGGGACCTACGAGCAGTACTTC.

This chain's CDR3 is CASEETSGGLKNIQYF. DNA for the CDR3: TGTGCCAGTGAGGAGACTAGCGGGGGGCTCAAAAACATTCAGTACTTC. The chain couples TRBV2 to TRBJ2-4, with 13 nucleotides matching TRBD2. The V and J ends lost 9 bases and 3 bases, in that order; junction bases with no gene match: 8. Germline lookup yields CDR1 SNHLY and CDR2 FYNNEI. The CDR3 spans 16 residues.

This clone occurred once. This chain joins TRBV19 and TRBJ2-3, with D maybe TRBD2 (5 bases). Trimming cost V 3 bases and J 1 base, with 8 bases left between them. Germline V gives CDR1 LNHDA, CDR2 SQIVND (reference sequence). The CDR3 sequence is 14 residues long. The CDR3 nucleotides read TGTGCCAGTAGTATCGGGGTCCGCACAGATACGCAGTATTTT. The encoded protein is CASSIGVRTDTQYF. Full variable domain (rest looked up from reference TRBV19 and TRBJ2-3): DGGITQSPKYLFRKEGQNVTLSCEQNLNHDAMYWYRQDPGQGLRLIYYSQIVNDFQKGDIAEGYSVSREKKESFPLTVTSAQKNPTAFYLCASSIGVRTDTQYFGPGTRLTVL.

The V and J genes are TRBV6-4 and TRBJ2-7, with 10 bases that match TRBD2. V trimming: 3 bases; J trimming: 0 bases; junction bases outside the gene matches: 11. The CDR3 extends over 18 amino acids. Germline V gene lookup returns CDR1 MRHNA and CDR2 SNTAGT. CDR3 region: CASSEPWLAGDVSYEQYF. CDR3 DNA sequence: TGTGCCAGCAGTGAACCCTGGCTAGCGGGGGACGTCTCCTACGAGCAGTACTTC.

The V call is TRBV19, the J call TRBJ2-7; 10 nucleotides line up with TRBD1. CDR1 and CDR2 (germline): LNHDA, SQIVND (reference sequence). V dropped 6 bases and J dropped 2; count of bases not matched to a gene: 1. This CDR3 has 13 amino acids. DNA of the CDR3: TGTGCCAGTAGGGGACAGGGGACCTACGAGCAGTACTTC. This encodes CASRGQGTYEQYF.